A selection of T cell receptor beta chains follows, all from one sample in a study of blood T cell repertoires in COVID-19. Some clones are missing from TCRdb's copy, which holds only in-frame ones; the method was immunoSEQ multiplex PCR. The sample comprises under 250,000 clones, roughly 88% of which are singletons, and 5.5% to 6.5% rests with the top ten. The sample comprised peripheral blood. The receptors come from an elderly woman with COVID-19, enrolled during active disease. Each CDR3 is given with its conserved first and last residue. A D gene is named only where the DNA matches it firmly. Some rows have no size entry. The others give once, few or many, or a class for an expanded clone.

clone_size d_call j_call v_call cdr3_aa cdr3_nt
- TRBD1 TRBJ2-3 TRBV14 CASSQRGHPKTTDTQYF TGTGCCAGCAGCCAAAGGGGGCATCCAAAAACCACAGATACGCAGTATTTT
- TRBD1 TRBJ1-5 TRBV2 CASSGQGFSNQPQHF TGTGCCAGCAGTGGACAGGGGTTTAGCAATCAGCCCCAGCATTTT
- TRBD1 TRBJ1-4 TRBV4-3 CASSPGQGGVPEKLFF TGCGCCAGCAGCCCGGGACAGGGGGGGGTTCCGGAAAAACTGTTTTTT
- - TRBJ2-3 TRBV21-1 CASSKFRGITPFTDTQYF TGTGCCAGCAGCAAATTTAGGGGGATAACCCCATTCACAGATACGCAGTATTTT
- - TRBJ2-3 TRBV15 CATSSPSGSPRTHADTQYF TGTGCCACCAGCTCCCCGTCCGGGTCTCCCCGAACACATGCAGATACGCAGTATTTT
- - TRBJ1-6 TRBV28 CASSPFTGSSSYNSPLHF TGTGCCAGCAGTCCATTCACGGGGAGTAGCTCCTATAATTCACCCCTCCACTTT
- TRBD2 TRBJ2-5 TRBV5-4 CASSLLAGVRSGTQYF TGTGCCAGCAGCTTGCTGGCGGGGGTACGCTCAGGGACCCAGTACTTC
- - TRBJ1-2 TRBV29-1 CSVAPTGRANYGYTF TGCAGTGTTGCCCCCACCGGCAGGGCCAACTATGGCTACACCTTC
- TRBD1 TRBJ1-1 TRBV5-1 CASSQDRGTEAFF TGCGCCAGCAGCCAAGACAGGGGCACTGAAGCTTTCTTT
- - TRBJ2-3 TRBV28 CASSWGVGGTLSTDTQYF TGTGCCAGCAGTTGGGGGGTCGGAGGGACGCTAAGCACAGATACGCAGTATTTT
- TRBD1 TRBJ1-6 TRBV18 CASSPQGQPNSPLHF TGTGCCAGCTCACCACAGGGACAGCCTAATTCACCCCTCCACTTT
- - TRBJ1-2 TRBV5-4 CASSLRTAGKRLSYTF TGTGCCAGCAGCTTGAGAACGGCAGGGAAAAGGTTAAGCTACACCTTC
- TRBD2 TRBJ2-1 TRBV29-1 CSAQAGGPQFF TGCAGCGCCCAAGCGGGGGGGCCGCAGTTCTTC
- - TRBJ1-6 TRBV5-1 CASSLGGQRGSPLHF TGCGCCAGCAGCTTGGGAGGCCAACGGGGTTCACCCCTCCACTTT
once - TRBJ2-3 TRBV13 CASSLHQGIGTDTQYF TGTGCCAGCAGCTTACACCAGGGAATAGGCACAGATACGCAGTATTTT
- - TRBJ2-5 TRBV5-1 CASSSSMRETQYF TGCGCCAGCAGCTCCTCGATGAGGGAGACCCAGTACTTC
- TRBD2 TRBJ2-1 TRBV6-6 CASSTLTSGGYNEQFF TGTGCCAGCAGTACCTTGACTAGCGGGGGCTACAATGAGCAGTTCTTC
once TRBD1 TRBJ1-5 TRBV7-2 CASSLVGQGYQPQHF TGTGCCAGCAGCTTAGTGGGACAGGGTTATCAGCCCCAGCATTTT
- - TRBJ1-2 TRBV27 CASRTHRDTYGYTF TGTGCCAGCAGAACCCACCGGGACACCTATGGCTACACCTTC
- - TRBJ1-1 TRBV6-1 CASSEVIRDTEAFF TGTGCCAGCAGTGAAGTCATAAGAGACACTGAAGCTTTCTTT